The clone carrying this T cell receptor (beta chain) was detected a few times. This record belongs to a study of human T cells and chemical hapten exposure. About the research overall: On 2 cm by 2 cm of upper inner arm skin, sensitization was performed with 2% DPC. Among samples, TCR yields varied mainly because of small differences in pooled library volume.

V lost 8 bases to trimming and J lost 8 bases, with 19 bases between them. The germline CDR1 and CDR2 sequences are SGHTA and FQGNSA. CDR3 length: 15 residues. TCRdb reprocessed the RACE reads with MiXCR, giving one entry per CDR3 protein. The sample records roughly 130,000 distinct CDR3 sequences, over 9% being singletons. Time point in this sample: patch test 3, about 24 weeks after DPC sensitization. As for treatment: therapeutic diphenylcyclopropenone sensitization with weekly scalp DPC. Those who donated were patients with alopecia, 18 to 70 years of age, and suitable for DPC. J is TRBJ1-6 and V is TRBV7-2; D may be TRBD1 (6 bases). This clonotype was obtained from a woman aged 45-59 years with alopecia areata. Some clones in this sample may be carry-over from other donors' samples. The sequences come from whole blood, collected in connection with sensitization to the hapten diphenylcyclopropenone (DPC). The CDR3 sequence: CASGGIRGAYSPLHF. CDR3 in DNA: TGTGCCAGCGGAGGGATACGGGGGGCTTATTCACCCCTCCACTTT.